This passage covers 13 T cell receptor beta chains from one sample sequenced in a study of blood T cell repertoires in COVID-19. Profiled with immunoSEQ multiplex PCR; TCRdb holds only in-frame clones, not every one. The repertoire holds 150,000 to 200,000 clones, with about 86% as singletons. The specimen was peripheral blood. These receptors were collected from a man in his 70s with active or convalescent COVID-19.

About this clone itself: One end of the junction is discordant with germline, which a read error may explain. This sequence joins TRBV19 and TRBJ1-3, with 9 bases lining up with TRBD1. Germline loops: CDR1 LNHDA, CDR2 SQIVND (reference sequence). The length of the CDR3 is 15 residues. This CDR3 is CASKRTGESENTIYF. The DNA for the CDR3 is TGTGCCAGTAAGAGGACAGGGGAGTCTGAAAACACCATATATTTT.

The genes are TRBV7-9 and TRBJ1-6; 10 nucleotides line up with TRBD1. This CDR3 has 18 amino acids. The V and J ends lost 5 bases and 7 bases, in that order; junction bases with no gene match: 14. Germline loops: CDR1 SEHNR, CDR2 FQNEAQ (reference sequence). The CDR3 here is CASSPGQGEEVWNSPLHF. CDR3 bases: TGTGCCAGCAGCCCCGGACAGGGGGAAGAGGTTTGGAATTCACCCCTCCACTTT.

The chain carries TRBV7-9 and TRBJ1-1; no clear D gene. Germline-derived CDR1 and CDR2 are SEHNR and FQNEAQ (reference sequence). The ends were cut back, 3 bases at V and 4 bases at J, with 9 bases in the middle. The length of the CDR3 is 13 residues. The CDR3 loop reads CASSFRMGTEAFF. The DNA of the CDR3 is TGTGCCAGCAGCTTCAGGATGGGCACTGAAGCTTTCTTT.

The chain joins TRBV5-1 to TRBJ2-1; 8 bases match TRBD2. The germline V gene has CDR1 SGHRS and CDR2 YFSETQ. CDR3 length: 15 residues. The J segment lost 10 bases and the V segment lost 6 bases, leaving 15 bases of the junction unmatched. The chain's CDR3 is CASTWGTGGPYEQFF. The CDR3 nucleotides read TGCGCCAGCACCTGGGGAACGGGAGGGCCTTACGAGCAGTTCTTC.

The rearrangement joins TRBV2 to TRBJ1-5; D gene ambiguous. The CDR3 length is 15 residues. Germline assignment: CDR1 SNHLY and CDR2 FYNNEI. V was cut by 2 bases and J by 2 bases, with 10 bases left in between. The CDR3 sequence is CASSELPRGNQPQHF. Here the CDR3 DNA reads TGTGCCAGCAGTGAATTACCCCGAGGCAATCAGCCCCAGCATTTT.

The V call is TRBV3-1 (or the pseudogene TRBV3-2), the J call TRBJ1-3; D not resolved. V lost 2 bases, J lost 4 bases, and 15 bases lay in between. This CDR3 comprises 16 residues. Germline values: CDR1 LGHDT, CDR2 YNNKEL (reference sequence). DNA of the CDR3: TGTGCCAGCAGCCAACGGCCCGCACCGGGAGGAAACACCATATATTTT. Amino acid sequence: CASSQRPAPGGNTIYF.

V gene TRBV5-1 combines with J gene TRBJ1-5, with 8 bases aligning to TRBD1. Germline V gene lookup returns CDR1 SGHRS and CDR2 YFSETQ. The CDR3 is 15 residues long. The V and J ends lost 1 base and 6 bases, in that order; junction bases with no gene match: 6. Here the CDR3 reads CASSLQGARGQPQHF. The CDR3 DNA is TGCGCCAGCAGCTTGCAGGGGGCGCGTGGTCAGCCCCAGCATTTT.

Here the CDR3 reads CATSDDDGGRGYTF. The CDR3 coding sequence is TGTGCCACCAGTGATGATGACGGGGGTCGGGGCTACACCTTC. The rearrangement joins TRBV24-1 to TRBJ1-2; tentative D call: TRBD1 (5 bases). Germline V CDR1 and CDR2: KGHDR, SFDVKD. The CDR3 totals 14 residues. V gave up 3 bases and J gave up 8 bases, with 15 bases separating them.

The chain uses TRBV24-1 and TRBJ1-5, with D possibly matching TRBD1 (6 bases). This CDR3 spans 16 amino acids. V was pared by 4 bases and J by 4 bases, with 16 bases between. Germline V gives CDR1 KGHDR, CDR2 SFDVKD. The CDR3 loop reads CATSDDTGFWNQPQHF. The CDR3 DNA reads TGTGCCACCAGTGACGATACAGGGTTTTGGAATCAGCCCCAGCATTTT.

This clone was seen a handful of times. The J gene is TRBJ1-5, the V gene TRBV28; unclear D gene. Germline V gives CDR1 MDHEN, CDR2 SYDVKM. Trimming shortened V by 5 bases and J by 5 bases, and 7 bases separated the two germline ends. This CDR3 has 12 residues. The CDR3 DNA sequence: TGTGCCAGCAGTCCTCTCGATCAGCCCCAGCATTTT. The encoded protein is CASSPLDQPQHF.

The genes are TRBV30 and TRBJ1-3; 9 bases map to TRBD1. Germline CDR1 and CDR2: GTSNPN and SVGIG (reference sequence). Trimming removed 8 bases from V and 4 bases from J; junction bases left unmatched: 12. CDR3 length: 15 amino acids. The CDR3 protein is CARTAAGTGGNTIYF. The CDR3 region has the DNA TGTGCCCGGACTGCGGCCGGGACAGGGGGAAACACCATATATTTT.

This chain joins TRBV13 and TRBJ2-7; 10 bases line up with TRBD1. The V and J ends lost 5 bases and 6 bases, in that order; junction bases with no gene match: 13. CDR1 is PRHDT and CDR2 is FYEKMQ in the germline V gene (reference sequence). The CDR3 is made up of 16 amino acids. The CDR3 coding sequence is TGTGCCAGCAGCATCCCGACCGGGACAGGGGAGGCCGAGCAGTACTTC. Translating it yields CASSIPTGTGEAEQYF.

The J gene is TRBJ2-7, the V gene TRBV28; 7 bases align to TRBD1. This CDR3 region has 16 residues. The trim removed 3 bases at V and 0 bases at J, leaving 8 bases unmatched. Germline V gives CDR1 MDHEN, CDR2 SYDVKM. The CDR3 DNA reads TGTGCCAGCAGTTTCTACACAGGGGTAGTCTCCTACGAGCAGTACTTC. Protein sequence: CASSFYTGVVSYEQYF.